This T cell receptor beta chain was recorded in a study of control samples from healthy donors and cancer patients. Assay: immunoSEQ multiplex PCR; the TCRdb copy retains only in-frame clones and omits some. The sample includes over 200,000 clones, roughly 82% of them seen just once. The CDR3 sequence is 15 residues long. Germline lookup yields CDR1 SGHNT and CDR2 YYREEE (reference sequence). Trimming shortened V by 5 bases and J by 9 bases, and 21 bases separated the two germline ends. This receptor was obtained from a woman in her fifties or sixties with lung cancer. Sequenced input: PBMCs. The rearrangement links TRBV5-4 to TRBJ2-1; TRBD1 might be the D (6 bases). CDR3 sequence reads: CASRSRDTTSSEQFF. In DNA form, the CDR3 reads TGTGCCAGCAGGTCTCGGGACACTACTTCAAGTGAGCAGTTCTTC.